A selection of T cell receptor beta chains follows, all from one sample in a study of blood T cell repertoires in COVID-19. Sequencing was performed with immunoSEQ multiplex PCR; in TCRdb, only in-frame clones are kept and a portion is missing. The sample has 150,000 to 200,000 clones, around 82% seen once. Sequencing used peripheral blood. The receptor source for this set is a woman between 40 and 55 years old with COVID-19, enrolled during active disease. Each CDR3 is given with its conserved first and last residue. Each record gives: clone size, J gene, V gene, D gene, CDR3 DNA, CDR3 protein. The D gene is left open where the match is weak. Rows may omit the clone size; those that give it use once, few, many or a size class.

clone size: .
J gene: TRBJ2-3
V gene: TRBV19
D gene: TRBD1
CDR3 DNA: TGTGCCAGTAGTATTATTAGAGGGGGGACAGGGCTCCGGGGTACGCAGTATTTT
CDR3 protein: CASSIIRGGTGLRGTQYF

clone size: .
J gene: TRBJ1-1
V gene: TRBV11-2
D gene: .
CDR3 DNA: TGTGCCAGCAGCTTACTCCTCAACACTGAAGCTTTCTTT
CDR3 protein: CASSLLLNTEAFF

clone size: once
J gene: TRBJ2-2
V gene: TRBV28
D gene: TRBD2
CDR3 DNA: TGTGCCAGCAGTTTGCAAGCGGGAGGGAAGAACACCGGGGAGCTGTTTTTT
CDR3 protein: CASSLQAGGKNTGELFF

clone size: once
J gene: TRBJ1-1
V gene: TRBV19
D gene: .
CDR3 DNA: TGTGCCAGCGCCGGATTCCTTCTAGGCACTGAAGCTTTCTTT
CDR3 protein: CASAGFLLGTEAFF

clone size: .
J gene: TRBJ2-2
V gene: TRBV19
D gene: TRBD2
CDR3 DNA: TGTGCCAGTAGCCTTAGCGGGGGATTTACCGGGGAGCTGTTTTTT
CDR3 protein: CASSLSGGFTGELFF

clone size: .
J gene: TRBJ2-1
V gene: TRBV9
D gene: TRBD2
CDR3 DNA: TGTGCCAGCAGCGTAATAGCGGGAGTGGATGAGCAGTTCTTC
CDR3 protein: CASSVIAGVDEQFF

clone size: few
J gene: TRBJ2-3
V gene: TRBV29-1
D gene: TRBD2
CDR3 DNA: TGCAGCGTTGACAGCGGGGGTGCAGATACGCAGTATTTT
CDR3 protein: CSVDSGGADTQYF

clone size: .
J gene: TRBJ2-7
V gene: TRBV5-1
D gene: TRBD1
CDR3 DNA: TGCGCCAGCAGCTTGCAGGGGGCGCAAGAGGACGAGCAGTACTTC
CDR3 protein: CASSLQGAQEDEQYF

clone size: .
J gene: TRBJ2-2
V gene: TRBV7-8
D gene: TRBD2
CDR3 DNA: TGTGCCAGCATCGCCGGGGGGGTTAACACCGGGGAGCTGTTTTTT
CDR3 protein: CASIAGGVNTGELFF

clone size: few
J gene: TRBJ2-2
V gene: TRBV9
D gene: TRBD1
CDR3 DNA: TGTGCCAGCAGCCAGACCGGACAGGGGTACACCGGGGAGCTGTTTTTT
CDR3 protein: CASSQTGQGYTGELFF

clone size: .
J gene: TRBJ1-1
V gene: TRBV6-5
D gene: .
CDR3 DNA: TGTGCCAGCAGTTTTGACAGGTATGGCACTGAAGCTTTCTTT
CDR3 protein: CASSFDRYGTEAFF

clone size: .
J gene: TRBJ2-2
V gene: TRBV27
D gene: .
CDR3 DNA: TGTGCCAGCAGTTTATCGGGCTCTCACACCGGGGAGCTGTTTTTT
CDR3 protein: CASSLSGSHTGELFF

clone size: once
J gene: TRBJ2-3
V gene: TRBV5-1
D gene: TRBD2
CDR3 DNA: TGCGCCAGCAAATACGGACTAGCGGGGGGATCCGGGATCGGTACGCAGTATTTT
CDR3 protein: CASKYGLAGGSGIGTQYF